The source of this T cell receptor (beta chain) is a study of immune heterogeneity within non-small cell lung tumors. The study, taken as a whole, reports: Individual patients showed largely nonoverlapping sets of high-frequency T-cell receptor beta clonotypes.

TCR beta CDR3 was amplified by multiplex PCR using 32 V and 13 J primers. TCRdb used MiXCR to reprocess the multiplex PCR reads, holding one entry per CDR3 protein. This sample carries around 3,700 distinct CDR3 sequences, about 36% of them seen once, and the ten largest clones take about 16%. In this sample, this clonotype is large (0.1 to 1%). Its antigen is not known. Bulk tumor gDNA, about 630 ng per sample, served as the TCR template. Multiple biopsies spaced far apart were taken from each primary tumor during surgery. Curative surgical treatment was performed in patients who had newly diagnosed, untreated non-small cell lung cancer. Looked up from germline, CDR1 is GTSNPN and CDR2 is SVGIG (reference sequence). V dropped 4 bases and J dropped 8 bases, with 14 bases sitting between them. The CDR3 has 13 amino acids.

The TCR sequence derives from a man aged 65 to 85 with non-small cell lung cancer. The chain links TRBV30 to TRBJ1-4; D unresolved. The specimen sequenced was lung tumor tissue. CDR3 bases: TGTGCCTGGAACGCACATTGGGCCGAAAAACTGTTTTTT. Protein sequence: CAWNAHWAEKLFF.